This T cell receptor beta chain is from a study of CDR3 diversity in severe acne. The sample holds one count of this clonotype. This CDR3 has 12 residues. Germline assignment: CDR1 MNHEY and CDR2 SMNVEV (reference sequence). V lost 5 bases and J lost 6, with 10 bases in between. TCRdb processed the PCR reads anew with MiXCR; each CDR3 protein has one entry. This table has over 85,000 distinct CDR3 sequences, approximately 47% appearing once. This sequence originates from a male donor with acne. This chain connects TRBV27 to TRBJ2-5, with D possibly being TRBD2 (6 bases). The sample was blood. The CDR3, as DNA: TGTGCCAGCAGTCGGGGGTGGCAGACCCAGTACTTC. Translating gives CASSRGWQTQYF.